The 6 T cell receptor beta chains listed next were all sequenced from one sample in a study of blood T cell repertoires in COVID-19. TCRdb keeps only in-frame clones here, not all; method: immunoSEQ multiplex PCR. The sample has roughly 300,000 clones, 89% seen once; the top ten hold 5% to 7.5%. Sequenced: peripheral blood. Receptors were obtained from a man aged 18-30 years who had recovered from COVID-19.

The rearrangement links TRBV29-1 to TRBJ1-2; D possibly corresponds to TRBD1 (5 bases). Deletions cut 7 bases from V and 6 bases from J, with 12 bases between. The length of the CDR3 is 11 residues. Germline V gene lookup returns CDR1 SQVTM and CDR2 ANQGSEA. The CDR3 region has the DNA TGCAGCGGCGGGACCTCTCATGGCTACACCTTC. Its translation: CSGGTSHGYTF.

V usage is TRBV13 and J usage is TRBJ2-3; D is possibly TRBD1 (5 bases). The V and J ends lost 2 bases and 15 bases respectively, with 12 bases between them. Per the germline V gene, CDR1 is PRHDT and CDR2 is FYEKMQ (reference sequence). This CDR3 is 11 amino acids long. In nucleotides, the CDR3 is TGTGCCAGCAGCTTATTGGGGCCTCCCTATTTT. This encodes CASSLLGPPYF. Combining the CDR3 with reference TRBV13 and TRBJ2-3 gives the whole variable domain AAGVIQSPRHLIKEKRETATLKCYPIPRHDTVYWYQQGPGQDPQFLISFYEKMQSDKGSIPDRFSAQQFSDYHSELNMSSLELGDSALYFCASSLLGPPYFGPGTRLTVL.

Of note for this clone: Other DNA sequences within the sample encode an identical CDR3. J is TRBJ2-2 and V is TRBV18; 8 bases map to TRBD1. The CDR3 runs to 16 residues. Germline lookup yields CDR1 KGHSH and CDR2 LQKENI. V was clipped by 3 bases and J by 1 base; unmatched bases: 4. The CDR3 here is CASSPSGTGNTGELFF. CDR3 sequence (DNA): TGTGCCAGCTCACCTTCCGGGACAGGGAACACCGGGGAGCTGTTTTTT.

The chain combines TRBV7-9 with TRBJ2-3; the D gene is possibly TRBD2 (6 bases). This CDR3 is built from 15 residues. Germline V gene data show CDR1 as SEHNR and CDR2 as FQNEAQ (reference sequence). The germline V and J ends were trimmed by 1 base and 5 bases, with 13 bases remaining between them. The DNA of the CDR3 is TGTGCCAGCAGCTTAGTGCCTCAAGCGGGAGATACGCAGTATTTT. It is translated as CASSLVPQAGDTQYF.

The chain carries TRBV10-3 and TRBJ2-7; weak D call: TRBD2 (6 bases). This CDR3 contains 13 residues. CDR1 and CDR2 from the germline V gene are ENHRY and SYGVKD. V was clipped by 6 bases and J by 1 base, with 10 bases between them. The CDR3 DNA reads TGTGCCATCAGCGGGACTGAATCCTACGAGCAGTACTTC. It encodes CAISGTESYEQYF.

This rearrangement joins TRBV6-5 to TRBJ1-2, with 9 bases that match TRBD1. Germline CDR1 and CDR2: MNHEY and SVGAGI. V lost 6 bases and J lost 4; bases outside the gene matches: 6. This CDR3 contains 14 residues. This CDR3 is CASRRTGETYGYTF. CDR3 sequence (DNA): TGTGCCAGCAGGCGGACAGGGGAAACCTATGGCTACACCTTC.